The clone carrying this T cell receptor (beta chain) has a handful of counts. Its antigen is as yet unknown. The sample originates from a study of beta chain features in type 1 diabetes. Looking at the study overall: Cells sorted and examined across all samples totaled more than 95,000,000.

The CDR3 is made up of 15 amino acids. V lost 1 base to trimming and J lost 0 bases; unmatched junction nucleotides: 3. CDR1 and CDR2 from the germline V gene are LNHDA and SQIVND (reference sequence). Whole-study findings and limits: TCRB CDR3 length was moderately but significantly reduced in all four CD4+ subsets of Type 1 diabetes patients.

As every portion of the isolated RNA was reverse transcribed, the sequencing read expressed TCRB transcripts. For naive, central memory and regulatory T cell samples, reads averaged about 3.5 million. The assay was immunoSEQ multiplex PCR, and TCRdb's table has in-frame clones only and misses some. This sample yields around 500,000 clones, of which approximately 10% are seen a single time; 0.045% to 0.06% belongs to the top ten. Once sorted, every population was more than 95% pure. V is TRBV19 and J is TRBJ2-7; TRBD2 agrees at 7 bases. This sequence was found in a woman under 30 in good health. Sequenced input: naive CD4+ T cells from blood. The DNA for the CDR3 is TGTGCCAGTAGTATAGCTAGCGGATTCTCCTACGAGCAGTACTTC. Its protein is CASSIASGFSYEQYF.